Below, 32 T cell receptor beta chains from the same sample are listed, as sequenced in a study of T cell repertoires in cytomegalovirus infection (dated by TCRdb to between 2018 and 2021). Per the publication, the treatment or condition label means: in vitro stimulation with specific CMV peptide epitopes to enrich CMV-specific T cells. Which antigens these TCRs recognize remains unknown. The data were produced on an Illumina HiSeq 1500. TCRdb trimmed public reads at Q25 via fastp, called clones via MiXCR and kept in-frame beta chains. Entries that share a CDR3 protein sequence are merged under the most common genes and DNA. For this sample the table gives approximately 730,000 distinct CDR3 sequences, of which around a third were detected only once. Roughly 18% of the sample is taken by the ten largest. The source material was cultured PBMCs, sampled from culture after CMV antigen stimulation. The receptors originated from a human donor in good health (CMV status not recorded). Some clones in this sample may be carry-over from other donors' samples.

This clonotype has just a few counts. The chain recombines TRBV7-2 with TRBJ2-7, with TRBD2 identical over 9 bases. V lost 2 bases and J lost 1; bases outside the gene matches: 6. The CDR3 totals 16 residues. Germline values: CDR1 SGHTA, CDR2 FQGNSA. CDR3: CASSLTVAGASYEQYF. The CDR3, as DNA: TGTGCCAGCAGCTTAACGGTAGCGGGAGCATCCTACGAGCAGTACTTC.

The rearrangement uses TRBV5-1 and TRBJ2-3; D could derive from TRBD1 or TRBD2 (5 bases each). The CDR3 runs 15 residues. The germline CDR1 and CDR2 sequences are SGHRS and YFSETQ. Trimming removed 4 bases at V and 3 bases at J, with 15 bases between. CDR3 in amino acids: CASSTSGTQTDTQYF. DNA for the CDR3: TGCGCCAGCAGCACATCCGGGACGCAAACAGATACGCAGTATTTT.

The table lists this clonotype with many counts. This rearrangement joins TRBV19 to TRBJ2-3, with D uncertain. Germline assignment: CDR1 LNHDA and CDR2 SQIVND (reference sequence). Trimming took off 3 bases at V and 5 bases at J, with 3 bases between the two ends. The CDR3 sequence is 11 residues long. The CDR3 sequence is CASSIGDTQYF. The CDR3, as DNA: TGTGCCAGTAGTATTGGAGATACGCAGTATTTT.

This clonotype appeared a few times. The CDR3 sequence is CASSQTPGTANEKLFF. Written as DNA, the CDR3 is TGCGCCAGCAGCCAAACCCCCGGGACAGCAAATGAAAAACTGTTTTTT. The chain recombines TRBV4-3 with TRBJ1-4; 7 nucleotides agree with TRBD1. The junction had 8 bases not matched to a gene; V was cut back by 2 bases and J by 5 bases. This CDR3 region has 16 residues. Germline V lookup: CDR1 LGHNA, CDR2 YSLEER.

This sequence joins TRBV9 and TRBJ1-2, with unresolved D. This CDR3 has 13 residues. V dropped 0 bases and J dropped 7 bases, with 10 bases sitting between them. Germline CDR1 reads SGDLS; CDR2 reads YYNGEE. For the CDR3, the DNA is TGTGCCAGCAGCGTAGGGGATTACCGTGGCTACACCTTC. This gives the protein CASSVGDYRGYTF. Together with reference TRBV9 and TRBJ1-2, the CDR3 gives the full variable domain: DSGVTQTPKHLITATGQRVTLRCSPRSGDLSVYWYQQSLDQGLQFLIQYYNGEERAKGNILERFSAQQFPDLHSELNLSSLELGDSALYFCASSVGDYRGYTFGSGTRLTVV.

This rearrangement joins TRBV12-3 or TRBV12-4 to TRBJ2-5; 7 nucleotides line up with TRBD2. Losses at the gene ends were 3 bases for V and 2 bases for J; bases not matched to a gene: 3. CDR3 length equals 14 residues. CDR3 DNA: TGTGCCAGCAGTTTTTGGGGGGGGCAAGAGACCCAGTACTTC. It is translated as CASSFWGGQETQYF.

This clonotype was seen a handful of times. The rearrangement joins TRBV6-1 to TRBJ2-1; D is ambiguous. This CDR3 has 15 amino acids. Germline CDR1 MNHNS, CDR2 SASEGT. With 2 bases removed from V and 7 bases from J, the gap between germline ends came to 15 bases. This chain's CDR3 is CASSEMAVLGNEQFF. In DNA form, the CDR3 reads TGTGCCAGCAGTGAAATGGCAGTCCTTGGGAATGAGCAGTTCTTC.

The V gene is TRBV6-1, the J gene TRBJ1-5; D may be TRBD1 (6 bases). In germline, CDR1 is MNHNS, CDR2 SASEGT. Trimming pared 1 base from V and 5 bases from J, leaving 15 bases between. The CDR3 is 16 amino acids. CDR3 sequence: CASSEVGVRGDQPQHF. Here the CDR3 DNA reads TGTGCCAGCAGTGAAGTTGGGGTCAGGGGCGATCAGCCCCAGCATTTT.

The DNA for the CDR3 is TGTGCCAGCAACGAGATGAACACTGAAGCTTTCTTT. It specifies CASNEMNTEAFF. The rearrangement links TRBV12-3 or TRBV12-4 to TRBJ1-1; no firm D call. This CDR3 has 12 amino acids. V was trimmed by 7 bases and J by 0 bases, leaving 6 bases between them.

The CDR3 region is CASKTGVFMNTEAFF. The CDR3 DNA reads TGTGCCAGCAAAACAGGGGTTTTCATGAACACTGAAGCTTTCTTT. J is TRBJ1-1 and V is TRBV7-2, with 7 positions matching TRBD1. Unmatched junction bases numbered 8, after V lost 7 bases and J lost 0 bases. Germline CDR1 and CDR2: SGHTA and FQGNSA. The CDR3 extends over 15 amino acids.

This clonotype was seen a few times. This sequence joins TRBV10-3 and TRBJ1-5; D is unclear. Germline CDR1 ENHRY, CDR2 SYGVKD. Trimming removed 0 bases from V and 1 base from J, with 10 bases in between. The CDR3 has 16 residues. The CDR3 spells CAISESIYVSNQPQHF. Here the CDR3 DNA reads TGTGCCATCAGTGAGTCGATTTATGTGAGCAATCAGCCCCAGCATTTT.

This clonotype was counted a few times. This chain connects TRBV6-5 to TRBJ2-5; D is perhaps TRBD1 (6 bases). The CDR3 is made up of 14 amino acids. The germline V gene has CDR1 MNHEY and CDR2 SVGAGI. V was cut by 0 bases and J by 5 bases, with 10 bases left in between. CDR3: CASSYSGARETQYF. CDR3 in DNA: TGTGCCAGCAGTTACTCGGGGGCCCGGGAGACCCAGTACTTC.

This clonotype was recorded many times. The rearrangement uses TRBV6-5 and TRBJ1-2, with TRBD1 as a possible D gene (6 bases). CDR1 MNHEY and CDR2 SVGAGI come from the germline V gene. CDR3 length: 17 residues. Trimming shortened V by 6 bases and J by 0 bases, and 20 bases separated the two germline ends. The DNA for the CDR3 is TGTGCCAGCAGACAGTTCGAATGGACAGCTCCTAACTATGGCTACACCTTC. Translation gives CASRQFEWTAPNYGYTF.

The chain recombines TRBV24-1 with TRBJ2-1, with 7 positions matching TRBD2. This CDR3 region has 13 residues. Per germline, CDR1 KGHDR and CDR2 SFDVKD. V was pared by 5 bases and J by 8 bases, with 5 bases of the junction left unmatched. CDR3 protein: CATSGGGLDEQFF. CDR3 bases: TGTGCCACCAGTGGCGGGGGTCTCGATGAGCAGTTCTTC.

The chain combines TRBV28 with TRBJ2-5; D tentatively reads TRBD1 or TRBD2 (5 bases each). The CDR3 has 14 residues. V was clipped by 5 bases and J by 5 bases, with 15 bases between them. Germline V gene data show CDR1 as MDHEN and CDR2 as SYDVKM. Here the CDR3 reads CASSPGALRETQYF. The CDR3 DNA sequence: TGTGCCAGCAGTCCCGGGGCCCTCAGGGAGACCCAGTACTTC.

The chain carries TRBV11-2 and TRBJ2-2; the D gene could be TRBD1 or TRBD2 (5 bases each). Trimming stripped 7 bases from V and 8 bases from J, with 29 bases between. CDR1 SGHAT and CDR2 FQNNGV come from the germline V gene. There are 18 residues in the CDR3. The CDR3 region has the DNA TGTGCCAGCATCCAGCCCCCGCCGGGACGTCTCGGGGTAGGGGAGCTGTTTTTT. As protein: CASIQPPPGRLGVGELFF.

The V gene is TRBV28, the J gene TRBJ2-7, with 8 bases fitting TRBD2. The germline gives CDR1 MDHEN, CDR2 SYDVKM. Trimming at V came to 6 bases and at J to 3 bases, leaving 16 bases not matched to a gene. The CDR3 is 17 residues long. The CDR3 bases are TGTGCCAGCAGCTTGTTCCCCGGGGGGGACACAATCTACGAGCAGTACTTC. Translated, it gives CASSLFPGGDTIYEQYF.

The chain links TRBV11-2 to TRBJ1-6, with a possible D match to TRBD1 (6 bases). The CDR3 loop spans 16 amino acids. V was trimmed by 0 bases and J by 8 bases, leaving 14 bases between them. Germline values: CDR1 SGHAT, CDR2 FQNNGV. CDR3: CASSLERVRGDSPLHF. The CDR3 bases are TGTGCCAGCAGCTTAGAGAGAGTCAGGGGAGATTCACCCCTCCACTTT.

There are a few counts of this clonotype. The genes are TRBV6-6 and TRBJ1-2; TRBD1 matches 8 bases. V lost 8 bases and J lost 5; bases outside the gene matches: 10. The CDR3 sequence is 14 residues long. CDR1 and CDR2 (germline): MNHNY, SVGAGI (reference sequence). CDR3 protein: CASEDRALGYGYTF. The CDR3 DNA is TGTGCCAGCGAGGACAGGGCCCTAGGTTATGGCTACACCTTC.

CDR3 in amino acids: CASSLVLGAWTKVQPQHF. The CDR3 DNA reads TGTGCCAGCAGCTTAGTTTTGGGGGCCTGGACTAAGGTCCAGCCCCAGCATTTT. The genes are TRBV7-8 and TRBJ1-5, with a tentative D call TRBD1 (6 bases). The CDR3 length is 18 residues. CDR1 and CDR2 (germline): SGHVS, FQNEAQ. The V gene lost 1 base and the J gene lost 7 bases, with 23 bases spanning the gap.

The rearrangement links TRBV27 to TRBJ2-7; D may correspond to TRBD1 or TRBD2 (7 bases each). The CDR3 is 15 amino acids. Germline CDR1 is MNHEY and CDR2 is SMNVEV (reference sequence). The V and J ends lost 6 bases and 1 base respectively, with 16 bases between them. DNA of the CDR3: TGTGCCAGCAGCCTGGGGGGGACAGTTTCCTACGAGCAGTACTTC. Its translation is CASSLGGTVSYEQYF.

This chain connects TRBV29-1 to TRBJ2-3; no firm D call. The CDR3 runs 12 residues. Trimming removed 5 bases from V and 3 bases from J, with 9 bases in between. Germline V gives CDR1 SQVTM, CDR2 ANQGSEA. The CDR3 DNA sequence: TGCAGCGTTCTGGGTTCGACAGATACGCAGTATTTT. Translation: CSVLGSTDTQYF.

This clonotype was observed many times. The CDR3 DNA is TGTGCCAGCAGCCCCCCGGGCGGCCAGCCCCAGCATTTT. This translates into CASSPPGGQPQHF. This chain connects TRBV12-3 or TRBV12-4 to TRBJ1-5; D is unclear. V shed 6 bases and J shed 7 bases, with 13 bases lying between them. This CDR3 has 13 residues.

As to this clonotype: The CDR3 does not end in the conserved phenylalanine or tryptophan, so this is likely a read error. This chain connects TRBV5-4 to TRBJ1-1; 7 nucleotides align to TRBD1. Trimming cost V 7 bases and J 5 bases; bases outside gene matches: 8. This CDR3 is built from 13 residues. From germline, CDR1 is SGHNT and CDR2 YYREEE (reference sequence). The CDR3 bases are TGTGCCAGCGGGAGACAGGGTGGAACTGAAGCTTTCCTT. Translating it yields CASGRQGGTEAFL.

The rearrangement links TRBV19 to TRBJ2-1, with D possibly being TRBD2 (5 bases). The CDR3 loop spans 17 amino acids. The V end was cut by 3 bases, the J end by 2 bases, with 17 bases between. Looked up from germline, CDR1 is LNHDA and CDR2 is SQIVND (reference sequence). This CDR3 reads CASSIPSERPAYNEQFF. The CDR3 DNA reads TGTGCCAGTAGTATCCCCTCTGAGCGGCCAGCCTACAATGAGCAGTTCTTC.

The sample holds a few counts of this clonotype. V usage is TRBV10-3 and J usage is TRBJ1-2, with D hard to call. Looked up from germline, CDR1 is ENHRY and CDR2 is SYGVKD. Trimming removed 0 bases from V and 4 bases from J, with 12 bases in between. The CDR3 runs 15 residues. CDR3 DNA: TGTGCCATCAGTGAGTCGATGGAAATTCTCTATGGCTACACCTTC. Residues: CAISESMEILYGYTF.

This clonotype appeared a few times. This chain connects TRBV27 to TRBJ2-1; D uncertain. V gave up 3 bases and J gave up 2 bases, with 14 bases separating them. Germline CDR1 and CDR2: MNHEY and SMNVEV (reference sequence). The CDR3 spans 16 residues. In DNA, the CDR3 is TGTGCCAGCAGTTTTTTTGTCGTTCGGACCTACAATGAGCAGTTCTTC. It codes for CASSFFVVRTYNEQFF.

The table lists this clonotype with a few counts. The rearrangement uses TRBV6-1 and TRBJ1-5; 7 bases are shared with TRBD1. Germline V gene lookup returns CDR1 MNHNS and CDR2 SASEGT. After removal of 4 bases from V and 0 bases from J, the junction contained 3 bases not matched to a gene. The CDR3 is made up of 15 amino acids. CDR3 sequence: CASSGTGYSNQPQHF. CDR3 in DNA: TGTGCCAGCAGTGGGACAGGCTATAGCAATCAGCCCCAGCATTTT.

This clonotype was seen repeatedly, ten times or more. The rearrangement joins TRBV11-2 to TRBJ2-5, with 7 bases lining up with TRBD1. The CDR3 contains 18 residues. Trimming removed 6 bases from V and 0 bases from J; junction bases left unmatched: 16. The V gene's germline CDR1 is SGHAT and CDR2 FQNNGV. The CDR3: CASSTWEDRAGYQETQYF. The CDR3 DNA reads TGTGCCAGCAGTACATGGGAAGACAGGGCAGGATACCAAGAGACCCAGTACTTC.

This clonotype has just a few counts. The chain combines TRBV11-2 with TRBJ2-1; D is possibly TRBD2 (6 bases). CDR3 length equals 16 residues. V lost 3 bases and J 3 bases, leaving 15 bases between the germline ends. Germline CDR1 is SGHAT and CDR2 is FQNNGV. Written as DNA, the CDR3 is TGTGCCAGCAGCTTTAGGGGTGGGGGACTCTACAATGAGCAGTTCTTC. Its translation: CASSFRGGGLYNEQFF.

The V call is TRBV4-3, the J call TRBJ2-4, with no clear D. The V end lost 0 bases, the J end lost 9 bases, and 9 bases lay between the germline ends. This CDR3 is 13 amino acids long. From germline, CDR1 is LGHNA and CDR2 YSLEER. The CDR3 sequence: CASSQDQDGIQYF. The CDR3 nucleotides read TGCGCCAGCAGCCAAGATCAGGATGGCATTCAGTACTTC.

This clonotype appeared a few times. The chain uses TRBV10-3 and TRBJ2-5; 7 nucleotides line up with TRBD1. Germline V gene sequence: CDR1 ENHRY, CDR2 SYGVKD. After removal of 0 bases from V and 5 bases from J, the junction contained 3 bases not matched to a gene. The CDR3 has 14 residues. The CDR3 loop is CAISESTGTETQYF. CDR3 DNA sequence: TGTGCCATCAGTGAGTCGACAGGGACGGAGACCCAGTACTTC.